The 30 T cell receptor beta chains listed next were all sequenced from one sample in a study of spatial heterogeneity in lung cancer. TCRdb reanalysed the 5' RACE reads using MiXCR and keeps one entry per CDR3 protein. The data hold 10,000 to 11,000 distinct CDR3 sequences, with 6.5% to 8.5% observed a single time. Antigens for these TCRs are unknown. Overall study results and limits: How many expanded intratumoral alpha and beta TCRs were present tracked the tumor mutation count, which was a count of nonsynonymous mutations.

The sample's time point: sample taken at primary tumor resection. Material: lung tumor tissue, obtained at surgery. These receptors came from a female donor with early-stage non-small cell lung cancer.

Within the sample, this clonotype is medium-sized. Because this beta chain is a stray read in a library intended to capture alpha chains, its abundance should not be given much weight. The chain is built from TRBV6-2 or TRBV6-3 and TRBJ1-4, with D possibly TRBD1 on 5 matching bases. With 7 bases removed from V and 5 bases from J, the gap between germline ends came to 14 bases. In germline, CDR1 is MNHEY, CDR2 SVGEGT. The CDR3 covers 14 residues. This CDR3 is CASKSSGENEKLFF. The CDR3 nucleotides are TGTGCCAGCAAGTCTTCGGGGGAAAATGAAAAACTGTTTTTT.

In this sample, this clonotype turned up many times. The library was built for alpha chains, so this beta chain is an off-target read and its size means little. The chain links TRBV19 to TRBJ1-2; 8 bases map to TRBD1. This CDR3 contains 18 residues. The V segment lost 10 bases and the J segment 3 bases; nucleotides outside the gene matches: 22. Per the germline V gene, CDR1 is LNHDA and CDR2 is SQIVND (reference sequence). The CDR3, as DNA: TGTGCCACCTCTAAGGCCCGGGACAGGACACCCGGGGACTATGGCTACACCTTC. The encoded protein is CATSKARDRTPGDYGYTF.

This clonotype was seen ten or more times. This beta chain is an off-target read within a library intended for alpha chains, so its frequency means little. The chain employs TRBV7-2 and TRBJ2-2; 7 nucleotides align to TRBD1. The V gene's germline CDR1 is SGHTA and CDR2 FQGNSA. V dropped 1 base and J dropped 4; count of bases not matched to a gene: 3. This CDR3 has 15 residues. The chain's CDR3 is CASSLGAGGTGELFF. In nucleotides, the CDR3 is TGTGCCAGCAGCTTAGGGGCAGGGGGCACCGGGGAGCTGTTTTTT.

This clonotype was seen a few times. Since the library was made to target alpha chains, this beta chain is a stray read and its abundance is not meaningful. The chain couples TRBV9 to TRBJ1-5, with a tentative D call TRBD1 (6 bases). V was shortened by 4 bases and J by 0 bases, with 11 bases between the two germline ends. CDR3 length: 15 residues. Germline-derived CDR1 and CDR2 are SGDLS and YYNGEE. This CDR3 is CASSSTGFSNQPQHF. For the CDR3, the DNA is TGTGCCAGCAGCTCGACAGGTTTTAGCAATCAGCCCCAGCATTTT.

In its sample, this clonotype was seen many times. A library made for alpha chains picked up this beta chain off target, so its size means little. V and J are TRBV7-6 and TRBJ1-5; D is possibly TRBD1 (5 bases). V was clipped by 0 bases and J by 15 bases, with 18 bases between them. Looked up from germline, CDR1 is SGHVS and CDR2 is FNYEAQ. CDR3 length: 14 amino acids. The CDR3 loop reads CASSLAGQGLELHF. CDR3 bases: TGTGCCAGCAGCTTAGCGGGCCAGGGATTGGAGCTGCATTTT.

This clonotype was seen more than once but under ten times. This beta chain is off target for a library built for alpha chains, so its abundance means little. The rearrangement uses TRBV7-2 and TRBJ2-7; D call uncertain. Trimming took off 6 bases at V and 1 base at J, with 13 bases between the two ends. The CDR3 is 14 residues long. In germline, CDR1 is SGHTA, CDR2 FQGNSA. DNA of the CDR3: TGTGCCAGCAGGGCGGTGGGTTGGTCCTACGAGCAGTACTTC. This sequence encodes CASRAVGWSYEQYF.

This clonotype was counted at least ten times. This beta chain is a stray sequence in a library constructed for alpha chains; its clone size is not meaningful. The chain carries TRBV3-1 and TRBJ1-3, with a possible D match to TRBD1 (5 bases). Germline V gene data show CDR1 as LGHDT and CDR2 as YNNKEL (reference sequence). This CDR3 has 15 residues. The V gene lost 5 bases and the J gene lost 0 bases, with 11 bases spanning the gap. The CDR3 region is CASSSGRISGNTIYF. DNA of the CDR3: TGTGCCAGCAGCTCAGGGCGGATCTCTGGAAACACCATATATTTT.

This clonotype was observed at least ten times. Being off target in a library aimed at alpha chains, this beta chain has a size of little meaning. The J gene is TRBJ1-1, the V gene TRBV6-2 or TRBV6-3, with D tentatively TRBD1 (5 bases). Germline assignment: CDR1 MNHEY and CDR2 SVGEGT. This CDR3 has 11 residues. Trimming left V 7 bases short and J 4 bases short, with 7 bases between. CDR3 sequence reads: CASIQGTEAFF. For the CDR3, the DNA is TGTGCCAGCATCCAGGGCACTGAAGCTTTCTTT.

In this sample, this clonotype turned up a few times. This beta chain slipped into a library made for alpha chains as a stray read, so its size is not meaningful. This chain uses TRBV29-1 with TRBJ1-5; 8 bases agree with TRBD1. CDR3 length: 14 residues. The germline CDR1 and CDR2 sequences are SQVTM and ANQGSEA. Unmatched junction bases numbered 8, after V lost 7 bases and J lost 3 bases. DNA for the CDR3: TGCAGCGCCGCGACAGGGGCATCCAATCAGCCCCAGCATTTT. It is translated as CSAATGASNQPQHF.

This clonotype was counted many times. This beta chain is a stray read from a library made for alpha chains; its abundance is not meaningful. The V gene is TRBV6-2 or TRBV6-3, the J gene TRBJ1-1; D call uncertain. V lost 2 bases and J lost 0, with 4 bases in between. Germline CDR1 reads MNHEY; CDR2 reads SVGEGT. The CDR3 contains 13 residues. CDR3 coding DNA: TGTGCCAGCAGTTACACTCTGAACACTGAAGCTTTCTTT. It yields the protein CASSYTLNTEAFF.

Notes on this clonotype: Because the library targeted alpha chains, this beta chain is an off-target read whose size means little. The CDR3 bases are TGTGCCAGCAGTCTGGGGGGGTTCTATGGCTACACCTTC. Amino acid sequence: CASSLGGFYGYTF. The rearrangement links TRBV12-3 or TRBV12-4 to TRBJ1-2, with D tentatively TRBD1 (5 bases). Trimming left V 5 bases short and J 4 bases short, with 11 bases between. The CDR3 is made up of 13 amino acids.

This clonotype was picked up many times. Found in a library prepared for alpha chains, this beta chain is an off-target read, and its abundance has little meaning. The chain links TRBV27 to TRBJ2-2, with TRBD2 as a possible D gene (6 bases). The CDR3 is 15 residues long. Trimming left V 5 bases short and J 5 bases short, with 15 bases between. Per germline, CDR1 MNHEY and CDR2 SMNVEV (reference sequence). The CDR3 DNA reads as TGTGCCAGCAGTCGAGAGGGAGGAAAAACCGGGGAGCTGTTTTTT. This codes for CASSREGGKTGELFF.

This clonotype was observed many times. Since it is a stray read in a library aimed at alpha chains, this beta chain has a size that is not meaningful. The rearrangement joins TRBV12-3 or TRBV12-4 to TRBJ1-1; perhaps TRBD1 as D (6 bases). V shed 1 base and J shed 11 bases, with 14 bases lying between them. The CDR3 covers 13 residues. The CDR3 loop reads CASSLGAGAQAFF. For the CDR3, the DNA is TGTGCCAGCAGTTTAGGAGCAGGGGCACAGGCTTTCTTT.

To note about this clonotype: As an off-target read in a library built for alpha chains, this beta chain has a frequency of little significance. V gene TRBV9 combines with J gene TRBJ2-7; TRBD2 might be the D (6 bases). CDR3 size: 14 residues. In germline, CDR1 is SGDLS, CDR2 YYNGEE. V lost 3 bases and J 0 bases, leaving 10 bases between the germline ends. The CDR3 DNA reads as TGTGCCAGCAGCGCCGCCGGGAGCTCCTACGAGCAGTACTTC. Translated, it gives CASSAAGSSYEQYF.

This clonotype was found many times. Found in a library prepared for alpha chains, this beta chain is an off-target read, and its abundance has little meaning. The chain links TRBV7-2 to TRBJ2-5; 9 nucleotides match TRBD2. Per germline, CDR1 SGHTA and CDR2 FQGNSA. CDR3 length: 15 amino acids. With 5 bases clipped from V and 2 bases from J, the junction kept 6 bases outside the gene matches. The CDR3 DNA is TGTGCCAGCAGCCGCGGGACTAGCAGGCAAGAGACCCAGTACTTC. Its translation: CASSRGTSRQETQYF.

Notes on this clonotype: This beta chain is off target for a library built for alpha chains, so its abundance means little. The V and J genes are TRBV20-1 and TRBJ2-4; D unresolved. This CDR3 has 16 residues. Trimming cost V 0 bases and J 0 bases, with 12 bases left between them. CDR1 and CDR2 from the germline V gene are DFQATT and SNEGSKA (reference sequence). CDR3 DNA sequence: TGCAGTGCTAGAGATCTCCCTGTTTTAGCCAAAAACATTCAGTACTTC. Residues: CSARDLPVLAKNIQYF.

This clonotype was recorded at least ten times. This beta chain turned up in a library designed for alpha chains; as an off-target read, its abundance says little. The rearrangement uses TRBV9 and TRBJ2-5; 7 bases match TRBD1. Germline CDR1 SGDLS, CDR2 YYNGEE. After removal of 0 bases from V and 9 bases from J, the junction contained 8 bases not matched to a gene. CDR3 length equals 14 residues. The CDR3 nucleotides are TGTGCCAGCAGCGTAGCTACAGGGGCTTGGGCCCAGTACTTC. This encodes CASSVATGAWAQYF.

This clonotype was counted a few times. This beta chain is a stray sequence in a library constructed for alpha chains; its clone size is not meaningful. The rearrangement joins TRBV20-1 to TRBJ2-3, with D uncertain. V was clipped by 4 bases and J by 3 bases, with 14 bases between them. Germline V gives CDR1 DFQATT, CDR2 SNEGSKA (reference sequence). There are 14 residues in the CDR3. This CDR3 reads CSATPNGRTDTQYF. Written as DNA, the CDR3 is TGCAGTGCTACCCCCAATGGCCGAACAGATACGCAGTATTTT.

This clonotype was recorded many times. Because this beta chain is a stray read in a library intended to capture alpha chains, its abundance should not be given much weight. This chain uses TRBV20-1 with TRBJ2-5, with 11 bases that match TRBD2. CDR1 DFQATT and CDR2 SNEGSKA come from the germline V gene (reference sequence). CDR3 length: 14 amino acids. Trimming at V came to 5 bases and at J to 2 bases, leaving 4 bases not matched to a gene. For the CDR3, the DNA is TGCAGTGCTCCGACTAGCGGGGTTCAAGAGACCCAGTACTTC. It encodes CSAPTSGVQETQYF.

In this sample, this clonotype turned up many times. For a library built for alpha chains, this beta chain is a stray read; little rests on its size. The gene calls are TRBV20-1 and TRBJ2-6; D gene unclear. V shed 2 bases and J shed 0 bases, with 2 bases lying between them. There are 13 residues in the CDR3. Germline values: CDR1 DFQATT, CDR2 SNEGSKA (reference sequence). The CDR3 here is CSARSSGANVLTF. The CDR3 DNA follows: TGCAGTGCTAGATCCTCTGGGGCCAACGTCCTGACTTTC.

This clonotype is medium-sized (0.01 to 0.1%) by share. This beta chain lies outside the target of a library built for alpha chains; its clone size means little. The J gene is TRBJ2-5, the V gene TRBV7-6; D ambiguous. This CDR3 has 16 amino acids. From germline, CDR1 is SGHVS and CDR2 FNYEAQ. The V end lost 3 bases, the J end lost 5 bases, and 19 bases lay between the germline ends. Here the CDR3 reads CASSFADSFRAETQYF. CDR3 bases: TGTGCCAGCAGCTTTGCAGACTCTTTTCGGGCGGAGACCCAGTACTTC.

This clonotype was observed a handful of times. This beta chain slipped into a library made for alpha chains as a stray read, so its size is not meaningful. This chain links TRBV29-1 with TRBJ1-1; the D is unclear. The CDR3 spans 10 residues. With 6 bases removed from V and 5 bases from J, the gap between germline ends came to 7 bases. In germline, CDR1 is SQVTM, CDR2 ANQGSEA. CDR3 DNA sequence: TGCAGCGTCGTTGTGACTGAAGCTTTCTTT. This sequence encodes CSVVVTEAFF.

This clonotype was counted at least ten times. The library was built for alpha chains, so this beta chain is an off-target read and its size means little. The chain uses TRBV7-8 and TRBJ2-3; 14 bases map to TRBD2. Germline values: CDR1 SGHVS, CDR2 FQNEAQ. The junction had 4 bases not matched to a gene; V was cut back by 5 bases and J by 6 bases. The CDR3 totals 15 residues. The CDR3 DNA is TGTGCCAGCAGCCAGGGACTAGCGGGGGCCGATACGCAGTATTTT. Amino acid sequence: CASSQGLAGADTQYF.

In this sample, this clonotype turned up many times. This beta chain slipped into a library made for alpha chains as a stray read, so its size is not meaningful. CDR3: CASSLTYGPSEAFF. CDR3 coding DNA: TGTGCCAGCAGTTTGACCTACGGTCCCTCTGAAGCTTTCTTT. The chain employs TRBV7-3 and TRBJ1-1, with D unresolved. The V end was cut by 6 bases, the J end by 6 bases, with 17 bases between. The CDR3 loop spans 14 amino acids. Germline V CDR1 and CDR2: SGHTA, FQGTGA.

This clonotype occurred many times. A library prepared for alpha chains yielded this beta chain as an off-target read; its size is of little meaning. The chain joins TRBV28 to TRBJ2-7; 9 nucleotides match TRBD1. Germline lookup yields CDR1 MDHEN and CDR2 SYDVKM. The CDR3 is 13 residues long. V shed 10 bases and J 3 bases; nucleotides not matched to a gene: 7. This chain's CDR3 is CANGTGSNYEQYF. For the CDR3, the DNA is TGTGCCAATGGGACAGGGAGTAACTACGAGCAGTACTTC.

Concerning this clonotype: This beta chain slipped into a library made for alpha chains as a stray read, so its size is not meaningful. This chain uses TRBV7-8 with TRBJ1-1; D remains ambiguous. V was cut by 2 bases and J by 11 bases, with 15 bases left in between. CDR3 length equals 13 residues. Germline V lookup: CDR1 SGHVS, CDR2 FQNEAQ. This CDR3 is CASSLKEGVRAFF. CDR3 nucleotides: TGTGCCAGCAGCTTAAAAGAGGGCGTGCGGGCTTTCTTT. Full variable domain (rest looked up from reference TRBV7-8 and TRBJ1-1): GAGVSQSPRYKVAKRGQDVALRCDPISGHVSLFWYQQALGQGPEFLTYFQNEAQLDKSGLPSDRFFAERPEGSVSTLKIQRTQQEDSAVYLCASSLKEGVRAFFGQGTRLTVV.

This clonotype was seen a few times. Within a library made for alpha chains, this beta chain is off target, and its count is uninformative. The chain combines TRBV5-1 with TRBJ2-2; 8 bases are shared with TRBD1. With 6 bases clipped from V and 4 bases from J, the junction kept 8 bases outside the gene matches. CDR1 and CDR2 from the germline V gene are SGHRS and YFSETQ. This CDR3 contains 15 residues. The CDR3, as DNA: TGCGCCAGCAACGAGGACAGGGCAAGCACCGGGGAGCTGTTTTTT. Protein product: CASNEDRASTGELFF.

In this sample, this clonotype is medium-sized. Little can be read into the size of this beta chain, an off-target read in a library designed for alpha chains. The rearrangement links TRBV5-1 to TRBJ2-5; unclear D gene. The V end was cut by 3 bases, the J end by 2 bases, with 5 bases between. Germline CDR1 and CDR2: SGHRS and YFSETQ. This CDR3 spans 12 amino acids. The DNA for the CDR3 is TGCGCCAGCAGCTGGGATCAAGAGACCCAGTACTTC. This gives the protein CASSWDQETQYF.

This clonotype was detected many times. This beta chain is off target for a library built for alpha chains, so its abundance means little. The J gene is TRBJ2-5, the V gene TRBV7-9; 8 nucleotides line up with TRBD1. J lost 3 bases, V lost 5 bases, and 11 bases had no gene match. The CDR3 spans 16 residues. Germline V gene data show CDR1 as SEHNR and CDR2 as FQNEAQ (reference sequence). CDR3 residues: CASSPPRTGREETQYF. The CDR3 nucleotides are TGTGCCAGCAGCCCACCCCGGACAGGGCGGGAAGAGACCCAGTACTTC.

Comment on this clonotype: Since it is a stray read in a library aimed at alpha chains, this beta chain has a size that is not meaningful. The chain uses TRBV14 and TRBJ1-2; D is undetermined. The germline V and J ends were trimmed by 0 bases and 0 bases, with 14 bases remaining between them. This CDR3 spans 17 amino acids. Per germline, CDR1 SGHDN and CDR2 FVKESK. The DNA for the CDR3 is TGTGCCAGCAGCCAAGATGGGTTGAGAACGTCTAACTATGGCTACACCTTC. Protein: CASSQDGLRTSNYGYTF.